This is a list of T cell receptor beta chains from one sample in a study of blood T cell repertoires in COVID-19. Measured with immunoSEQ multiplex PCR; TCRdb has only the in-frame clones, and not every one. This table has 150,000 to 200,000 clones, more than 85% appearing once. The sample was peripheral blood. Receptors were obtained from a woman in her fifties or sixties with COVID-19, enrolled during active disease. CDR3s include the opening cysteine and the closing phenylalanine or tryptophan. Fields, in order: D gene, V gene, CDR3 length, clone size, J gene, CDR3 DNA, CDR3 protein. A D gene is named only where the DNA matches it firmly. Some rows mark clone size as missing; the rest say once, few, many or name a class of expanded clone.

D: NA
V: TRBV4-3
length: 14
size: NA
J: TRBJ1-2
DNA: TGCGCCAGCAGCCAAGATACAGCTAACTATGGCTACACCTTC
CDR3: CASSQDTANYGYTF

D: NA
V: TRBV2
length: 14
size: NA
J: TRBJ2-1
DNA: TGTGCCAGCAGTGAAACCAGGGCGTACAATGAGCAGTTCTTC
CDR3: CASSETRAYNEQFF

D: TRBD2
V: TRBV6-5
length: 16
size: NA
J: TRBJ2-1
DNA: TGTGCCAGCAGTTCCCCCGGGACTAGCCTCAAACGTGAGCAGTTCTTC
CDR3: CASSSPGTSLKREQFF

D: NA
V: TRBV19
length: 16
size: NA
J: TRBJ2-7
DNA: TGTGCCAGTAGTATATGGGACTCAAACGTAAAGTACGAGCAGTACTTC
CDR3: CASSIWDSNVKYEQYF

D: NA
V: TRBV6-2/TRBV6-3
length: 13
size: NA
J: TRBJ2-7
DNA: TGTGCCAGCAGTTACGGAGGGGCGAGGGAGCAGTACTTC
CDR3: CASSYGGAREQYF

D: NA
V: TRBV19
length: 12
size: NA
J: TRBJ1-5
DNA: TGTGCCAGTACACAGGGATGGCAGCCCCAGCATTTT
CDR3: CASTQGWQPQHF

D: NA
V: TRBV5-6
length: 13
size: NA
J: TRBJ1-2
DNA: TGTGCCAGCAGCTTGGCACAGATATATGGCTACACCTTC
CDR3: CASSLAQIYGYTF

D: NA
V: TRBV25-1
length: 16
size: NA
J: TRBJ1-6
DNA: TGTGCCAGCAGTGAATCAGCGGGACATGATAATTCACCCCTCCACTTT
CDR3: CASSESAGHDNSPLHF

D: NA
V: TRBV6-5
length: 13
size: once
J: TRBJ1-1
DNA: TGTGCCAGCAGTTTCCAGGGGAACACTGAAGCTTTCTTT
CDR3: CASSFQGNTEAFF

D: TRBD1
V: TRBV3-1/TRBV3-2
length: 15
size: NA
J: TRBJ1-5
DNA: TGTGCCAGCAGCCAAGCAAGGGGGCCGGGGCAGCCCCAGCATTTT
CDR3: CASSQARGPGQPQHF

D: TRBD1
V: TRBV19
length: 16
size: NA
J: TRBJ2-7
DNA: TGTGCCAGTAGTACACAGGGGCCCTACTCCCCCGCCGAGCAGTACTTC
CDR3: CASSTQGPYSPAEQYF

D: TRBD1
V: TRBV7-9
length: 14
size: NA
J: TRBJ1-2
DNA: TGTGCCAGCAGCATAAACAGGGGAGACTATGGCTACACCTTC
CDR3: CASSINRGDYGYTF

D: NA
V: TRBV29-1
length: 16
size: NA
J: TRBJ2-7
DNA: TGCAGCGTACCCCTCGTCCGACAGGAGCGCTCCTACGAGCAGTACTTC
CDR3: CSVPLVRQERSYEQYF

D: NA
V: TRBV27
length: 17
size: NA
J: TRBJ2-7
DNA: TGTGCCAGCAGCCCACTACAACCCCTTTTCCCCACCTACGAGCAGTACTTC
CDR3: CASSPLQPLFPTYEQYF

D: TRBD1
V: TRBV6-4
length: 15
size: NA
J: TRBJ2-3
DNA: TGTGCCAGCAGTTCCGGGACAGGGTTTTCAGATACGCAGTATTTT
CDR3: CASSSGTGFSDTQYF

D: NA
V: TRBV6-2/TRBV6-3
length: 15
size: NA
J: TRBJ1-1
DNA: TGTGCCAGCAGTTACGGGGGCGTAGGCCACACTGAAGCTTTCTTT
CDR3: CASSYGGVGHTEAFF

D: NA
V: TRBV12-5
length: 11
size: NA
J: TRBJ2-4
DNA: TGTGCTAGTGGTCCACTGGACATTCAGTACTTC
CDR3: CASGPLDIQYF

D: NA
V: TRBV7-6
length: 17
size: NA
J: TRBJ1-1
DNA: TGTGCCAGCAGCTTAGGGTTAGTTGCACGCTCGGGCACTGAAGCTTTCTTT
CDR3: CASSLGLVARSGTEAFF

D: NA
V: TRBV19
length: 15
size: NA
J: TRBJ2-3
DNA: TGTGCCAGTAGTATAACTAGGACTAGCACAGATACGCAGTATTTT
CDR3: CASSITRTSTDTQYF

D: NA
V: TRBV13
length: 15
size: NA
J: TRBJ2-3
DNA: TGTGCCAGCAGCTTAGTTGCAGGGCGCACAGATACGCAGTATTTT
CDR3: CASSLVAGRTDTQYF

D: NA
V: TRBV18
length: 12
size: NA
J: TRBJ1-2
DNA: TGTGCCAGCACAACCCGGAGTTACGGCTACACCTTC
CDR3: CASTTRSYGYTF

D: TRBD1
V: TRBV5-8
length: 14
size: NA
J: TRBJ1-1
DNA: TGTGCCAGCAGCCTAACAGGGGGCAGGACTGAAGCTTTCTTT
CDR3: CASSLTGGRTEAFF

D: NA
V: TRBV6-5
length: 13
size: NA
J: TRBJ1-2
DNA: TGTGCCAGCCAGACCGGGACAAACTATGGCTACACCTTC
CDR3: CASQTGTNYGYTF

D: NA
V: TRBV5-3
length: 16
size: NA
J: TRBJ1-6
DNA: TGTGCCAGAAGCTCGACACAGGGACCCTGCGATTCACCCCTCCACTTT
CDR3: CARSSTQGPCDSPLHF

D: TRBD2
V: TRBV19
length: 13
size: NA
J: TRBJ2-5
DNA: TGTGCCAGCTCAACTAGCGGCCAAGAGACCCAGTACTTC
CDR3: CASSTSGQETQYF

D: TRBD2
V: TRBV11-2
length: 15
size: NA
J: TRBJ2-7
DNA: TGTGCCAGCAGCTTAGATACTAGCGGGGCCTACGAGCAGTACTTC
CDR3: CASSLDTSGAYEQYF

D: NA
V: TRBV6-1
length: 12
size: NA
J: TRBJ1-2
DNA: TGTGCCAGCAGTGAACTTAGCTATGGCTACACCTTC
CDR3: CASSELSYGYTF

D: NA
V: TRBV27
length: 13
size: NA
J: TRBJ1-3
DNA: TGTGCCAGCAGCCTGACAGTTGGAAACACCATATATTTT
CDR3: CASSLTVGNTIYF

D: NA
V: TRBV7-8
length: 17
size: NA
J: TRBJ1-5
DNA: TGTGCCAGCAGCCTGGGGAGGGGAGGTCTTAGCAATCAGCCCCAGCATTTT
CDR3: CASSLGRGGLSNQPQHF

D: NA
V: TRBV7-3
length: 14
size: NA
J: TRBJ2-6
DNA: TGTGCCAGCAGCTTAAGGTCTAATTTCGGCGTCCTGACTTTC
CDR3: CASSLRSNFGVLTF

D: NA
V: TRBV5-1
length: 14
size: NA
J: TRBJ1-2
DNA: TGCGCCAGCAGCTCACCAGGGGTTTCAGGTGGCTACACCTTC
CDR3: CASSSPGVSGGYTF

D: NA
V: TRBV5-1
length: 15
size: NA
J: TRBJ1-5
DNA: TGCGCCAGCAGCTTGGGAGGGCTCGGCAATCAGCCCCAGCATTTT
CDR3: CASSLGGLGNQPQHF

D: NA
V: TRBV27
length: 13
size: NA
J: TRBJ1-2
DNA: TGTGCCAGCAGGGGAGGTCGGCCCTATGGCTACACCTTC
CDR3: CASRGGRPYGYTF

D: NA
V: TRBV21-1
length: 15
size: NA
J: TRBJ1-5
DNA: TGTGCCAGCAGCACGCCTTGGACAGGGTGTCAGCCCCAGCATTTT
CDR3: CASSTPWTGCQPQHF

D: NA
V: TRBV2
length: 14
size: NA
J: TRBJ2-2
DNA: TGTGCCAGCAACCCCACAGGGCCCACCGGGGAGCTGTTTTTT
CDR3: CASNPTGPTGELFF

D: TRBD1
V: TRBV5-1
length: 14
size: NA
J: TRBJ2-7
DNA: TGCGCCAGCAGCTTGGCGGGACAGGACTACGAGCAGTACTTC
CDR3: CASSLAGQDYEQYF

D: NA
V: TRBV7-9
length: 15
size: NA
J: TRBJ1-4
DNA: TGTGCCAGCAGCCCCCTGGACAGTCATGGGGAAAAACTGTTTTTT
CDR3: CASSPLDSHGEKLFF

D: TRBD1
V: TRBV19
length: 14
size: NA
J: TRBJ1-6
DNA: TGTGCCAGTAGTAACCGGGACAGAAATTCACCCCTCCACTTT
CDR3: CASSNRDRNSPLHF

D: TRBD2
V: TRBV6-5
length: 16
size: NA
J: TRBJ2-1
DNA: TGTGCCAGCAGTTCCCACAGCGGGGTGAGAAGAGGTGAGCAGTTCTTC
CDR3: CASSSHSGVRRGEQFF

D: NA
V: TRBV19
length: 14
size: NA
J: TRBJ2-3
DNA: TGTGCCAGTAAAACTAGAGGGAACACAGATACGCAGTATTTT
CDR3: CASKTRGNTDTQYF

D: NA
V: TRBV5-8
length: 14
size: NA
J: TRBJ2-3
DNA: TGTGCCAGCACCACAGGCGTGGCGACAGATACGCAGTATTTT
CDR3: CASTTGVATDTQYF

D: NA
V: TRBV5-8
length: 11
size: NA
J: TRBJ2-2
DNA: TGTGCCAGCAGCTTGCGGGGGGAGCTGTTTTTT
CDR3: CASSLRGELFF

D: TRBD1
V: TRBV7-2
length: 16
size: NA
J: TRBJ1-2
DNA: TGTGCCAGCACCCCTGCACCGGGACAGGGAGGATATGGCTACACCTTC
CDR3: CASTPAPGQGGYGYTF

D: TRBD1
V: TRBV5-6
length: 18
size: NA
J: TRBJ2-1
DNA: TGTGCCAGCAGCTCACCCATTAGTGGGGACAGGGAGGACAATGAGCAGTTCTTC
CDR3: CASSSPISGDREDNEQFF

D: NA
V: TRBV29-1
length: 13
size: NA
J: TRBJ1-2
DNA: TGCAGCGTCCAACCCGACGGGGGGGAGGGCTACACCTTC
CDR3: CSVQPDGGEGYTF